A selection of T cell receptor beta chains follows, all from one sample in a study of blood T cell repertoires in COVID-19. The protocol was immunoSEQ multiplex PCR, while the TCRdb copy is restricted to in-frame clones and leaves out a portion. The repertoire holds some 74,000 clones, with around four fifths as singletons. Sequenced input: peripheral blood. Receptor source: a woman aged 45-60 years with acute or convalescent COVID-19. CDR3s leave out the opening cysteine and the closing phenylalanine or tryptophan. Each record gives: V gene, clone size, CDR3 protein. The size entry is marked missing in some rows and otherwise reads once, few, many or a size class.

V: TRBV6-5
size: -
CDR3: ASSYSRTGGNYGYT

V: TRBV5-5
size: -
CDR3: ASSAQGQRNY

V: TRBV27
size: -
CDR3: ASSLSTGAHETQY

V: TRBV4-3
size: few
CDR3: ASSQEIQAILNTGELF

V: TRBV28
size: -
CDR3: ASYRLGGTTEAF

V: TRBV7-3
size: -
CDR3: ASSSSPGELF

V: TRBV27
size: -
CDR3: ASSLTGGRGYT

V: TRBV2
size: -
CDR3: ASSGGDGNTIY

V: TRBV27
size: -
CDR3: ASRLAPDRSYEQY

V: TRBV7-3
size: -
CDR3: ASSLQTGRDYNEQF

V: TRBV11-2
size: -
CDR3: ASSAQTGFNEKLF

V: TRBV5-5
size: -
CDR3: ASSLWGLDTDTQY

V: TRBV6-5
size: -
CDR3: ASSYRTSGETQY

V: TRBV11-2
size: -
CDR3: ASSLAGSYNEQF

V: TRBV5-5
size: -
CDR3: ASSLRVGGFLNTEAF

V: TRBV10-3
size: few
CDR3: AIGRLAGTDTQY

V: TRBV18
size: many
CDR3: ASSSLDTEAF

V: TRBV4-2
size: few
CDR3: ASSQEMEGENSPLH

V: TRBV11-3
size: few
CDR3: ASSPSGEPYNEQF

V: TRBV7-9
size: few
CDR3: ASSLAKSGMNTEAF

V: TRBV28
size: -
CDR3: ASRRFSGANVLT

V: TRBV2
size: few
CDR3: ASSLEQGNTEAF

V: TRBV7-9
size: -
CDR3: ASSLFVGGAEELF

V: TRBV2
size: -
CDR3: ASSEGEAGELF

V: TRBV2
size: -
CDR3: ASRVTGEPYSNQPQH

V: TRBV5-1
size: -
CDR3: ASSPDRIGNTIY

V: TRBV2
size: -
CDR3: ASSLARYGYYEQY

V: TRBV7-2
size: -
CDR3: ASSLERAGRGPPTGELF

V: TRBV7-3
size: -
CDR3: ASSSGFNQPQH

V: TRBV3-1/TRBV3-2
size: -
CDR3: ASSRKTDRGPGNTIY

V: TRBV3-1/TRBV3-2
size: -
CDR3: ASSQGQGARQPQH

V: TRBV30
size: -
CDR3: AWNGLAGANTGELF

V: TRBV19
size: -
CDR3: ASSIVFGAGYGYT

V: TRBV10-3
size: -
CDR3: AISESARNYGYT

V: TRBV6-6
size: -
CDR3: ASIRDFTLSYNEQF

V: TRBV7-2
size: -
CDR3: ASSLQGGGSYGYT

V: TRBV18
size: few
CDR3: ASSPASFGVEAF

V: TRBV6-5
size: -
CDR3: ASRGLAYEQY

V: TRBV5-1
size: -
CDR3: ASSLAGTNQETQY

V: TRBV10-3
size: -
CDR3: AISGGQASSYEQY

V: TRBV27
size: -
CDR3: ASRIGSGGASSYTQY

V: TRBV28
size: once
CDR3: ASSFSGSNEKLF

V: TRBV7-2
size: -
CDR3: ASSLTGGLETQY

V: TRBV2
size: -
CDR3: ASSENRVANSPLH

V: TRBV6-1
size: -
CDR3: ASSDLEGAWYEQY

V: TRBV7-8
size: -
CDR3: ASSTTGSSPLH

V: TRBV20-1
size: -
CDR3: SASGRGNTEAF